This T cell receptor beta chain was captured in a study of blood T cells in healthy people across ages (dated by TCRdb to between 2014 and 2017). At the level of the whole study: Template switching captured roughly one uniquely barcoded TCR beta cDNA molecule per two T cells in model experiments. To avoid experimental bias, donors of different ages were distributed randomly across sequencing lanes. The study analyzed two additional independent replicas of 1 million unique cDNA reads from the same blood draw for two donors, one aged 18 to 29 and one aged 80 or older. Four age groups were formed from the donors: young (average about 17 years), middle-aged (around 39), aged (around 62) and long-lived (around 80). Age-related changes in TCR beta repertoire diversity were measured in the study by deep sequencing normalized with unique cDNA molecular identifiers. Points the paper makes about the study in general: Observed TCR beta diversity correlated strongly with the percentage of naive T cells measured by flow cytometry. Compared with the aged group, more naive CD4+ T cells, fewer expanded clones and increased TCR diversity were shown by the long-lived group, suggesting age selection. Because donor CMV infection status was unknown, age-related changes in expanded clonotypes were potentially confounded. Conclusive comparison of naive and antigen-experienced compartments was prevented by the profiling of bulk unsorted PBMCs. Estimates of total diversity from one million sequenced T cells were regarded as lower bounds and underestimates. Observed TCR beta diversity per million T cells fell roughly linearly with age, and a significant reduction was already apparent by age about 43.

The 40 or so donors, aged roughly 6 to 95 years, were systemically healthy Caucasian individuals from Russia. Each donor gave roughly 11 milliliters of peripheral blood, drawn into EDTA-treated Vacutainer tubes. Ficoll-Paque density-gradient centrifugation was used to isolate PBMCs, with at least 7 million per sample. Total RNA, at least 6 micrograms per sample, was extracted from PBMCs with Trizol reagent. For every donor, flow cytometry on a PBMC aliquot measured the percentage of naive CD45RAhigh/CD27high T cells. The library was built by means of 5' RACE. Sequencing took place on an Illumina HiSeq 2500. A second PCR of roughly 6 to 11 cycles was performed with a sample-barcoded 5' primer and a J-beta primer mix. Each TCR beta cDNA molecule received a unique molecular identifier from a template-switch 5' adaptor carrying 12 random nucleotides. Each sample yielded at least 3 million CDR3-containing paired-end reads. All of the RNA was converted into first-strand cDNA using the Mint cDNA synthesis kit, with a TRBC-specific oligonucleotide serving as the primer. All cDNA was treated with uracil-DNA glycosylase and then went through a first 18-cycle PCR with the universal primers M1SS and BC2_uni_R. The source study handled its data this way. For normalization, 1 million high-quality reads, each with a distinct molecular identifier, were randomly selected from each sample. Reads sharing molecular identifiers were discarded rather than binned into consensus sequences. MiTCR, set to a Q25 quality threshold and the strictest error-elimination algorithm, was used for CDR3 identification, clonotype clustering and error correction. A nonparametric unseen species model using Euler transformation provided a lower-bound estimate of total TCR beta diversity. TCRdb reprocessed the public reads (quality trimming at Q25 with fastp, clone calling with MiXCR) and kept in-frame beta chains. Merged by CDR3 protein, the rows form single entries marked with the most common genes and DNA. The V and J calls and clone size come from TCRdb's table, not from the authors' own analysis. Across this sample there are 700,000 or so distinct CDR3 sequences, with approximately 22% seen only once. Around 21% of the sample is taken by the ten largest.

A word on this clonotype: Its antigen remains undetermined. No clone much larger than this one lies a single base away; base qualities are absent.

This TCR came from a man between 65 and 85 years old in good health. Sequencing used blood.

The CDR3 amino acid sequence is: CASGSRVAGETQYF. In nucleotide form, the sequence is TGTGCCAGCGGGAGTAGGGTGGCAGGAGAGACCCAGTACTTC. The chain is made from TRBV3-1 and TRBJ2-1; the D gene is possibly TRBD2, with 5 bases matching. The J call may not be correct, given that the DNA end is closer to TRBJ2-5. For CDR1 and CDR2, the germline V gene (reference sequence) lists LGHDT and YNNKEL. The CDR3, cysteine through phenylalanine, is 14 amino acids long. Only the CDR3 DNA stays, 42 bases, in frame from base 1.